This passage covers 20 T cell receptor beta chains from one sample sequenced in a study of cytomegalovirus exposure and HLA in healthy donors. The PCR ran on 60 Vbeta and 13 Jbeta primers. Repertoires were generated with immunoSEQ multiplex PCR, while TCRdb's copy carries only in-frame clones and drops some. Of approximately 100,000 clones in the sample, approximately 82% are singletons; the top ten hold more than 0.95%. Material: PBMCs. These receptors came from a woman in her late teens or twenties in good health and CMV-seronegative.

J is TRBJ2-7 and V is TRBV5-1; D call uncertain. Trimming removed 0 bases from V and 5 bases from J, with 15 bases in between. The CDR3 runs to 15 residues. CDR1 is SGHRS, CDR2 YFSETQ, per germline. CDR3 sequence: CASSLDGALEHEQYF. In DNA form, the CDR3 reads TGCGCCAGCAGCTTGGATGGAGCTTTGGAGCACGAGCAGTACTTC.

The V and J genes are TRBV18 and TRBJ1-2; 9 bases agree with TRBD1. Germline V gene lookup returns CDR1 KGHSH and CDR2 LQKENI. The CDR3 contains 15 residues. Losses at the gene ends were 5 bases for V and 4 bases for J; bases not matched to a gene: 8. Here the CDR3 DNA reads TGTGCCAGCTCAACCCGCAGGGACAGGGCCTATGGCTACACCTTC. This codes for CASSTRRDRAYGYTF. Looking up the rest from reference TRBV18 and TRBJ1-2 gives the full variable domain: NAGVMQNPRHLVRRRGQEARLRCSPMKGHSHVYWYRQLPEEGLKFMVYLQKENIIDESGMPKERFSAEFPKEGPSILRIQQVVRGDSAAYFCASSTRRDRAYGYTFGSGTRLTVV.

CDR3 sequence reads: CASGQGAETQYF. CDR3 DNA sequence: TGTGCCTCCGGACAGGGGGCAGAGACCCAGTACTTC. The chain links TRBV30 to TRBJ2-5; 11 bases fit TRBD1. The germline V gene encodes CDR1 GTSNPN and CDR2 SVGIG (reference sequence). V gave up 7 bases and J gave up 4 bases; unmatched junction bases: 2. The CDR3 spans 12 residues.

This clone was seen a handful of times. This chain joins TRBV6-4 and TRBJ2-3; 13 nucleotides line up with TRBD2. CDR1 is MRHNA and CDR2 is SNTAGT in the germline V gene. The V and J ends lost 2 bases and 6 bases, in that order; junction bases with no gene match: 5. The CDR3 covers 16 residues. The CDR3 region is CASSDGTSGGADTQYF. The CDR3 nucleotides read TGTGCCAGCAGTGACGGAACTAGCGGGGGGGCGGATACGCAGTATTTT.

This rearrangement joins TRBV18 to TRBJ2-4; D is possibly TRBD1 (6 bases). CDR1 and CDR2 (germline): KGHSH, LQKENI. V gave up 2 bases and J gave up 9 bases, with 14 bases separating them. The CDR3 sequence is 14 residues long. The CDR3 DNA sequence: TGTGCCAGCTCACCAGGGGGCCAGGCGGGCATTCAGTACTTC. It yields the protein CASSPGGQAGIQYF.

In its sample, this clone was seen once. The rearrangement joins TRBV28 to TRBJ2-5; 11 bases agree with TRBD2. Germline V CDR1 and CDR2: MDHEN, SYDVKM. V trimming: 3 bases; J trimming: 4 bases; junction bases outside the gene matches: 16. The CDR3 sequence is 19 residues long. The CDR3: CASSFPLTPVAGGRETQYF. CDR3 DNA sequence: TGTGCCAGCAGTTTCCCCCTTACCCCGGTAGCGGGGGGGCGAGAGACCCAGTACTTC.

The CDR3 here is CASSSSGRLYNEQFF. CDR3 coding DNA: TGTGCCAGCAGCTCAAGCGGGAGGCTCTACAATGAGCAGTTCTTC. The chain combines TRBV7-9 with TRBJ2-1; 9 bases map to TRBD2. The J segment lost 3 bases and the V segment lost 4 bases, leaving 4 bases of the junction unmatched. The germline gives CDR1 SEHNR, CDR2 FQNEAQ (reference sequence). The CDR3 is 15 residues long.

The rearrangement joins TRBV6-4 to TRBJ1-5; 10 positions agree with TRBD1. Germline-derived CDR1 and CDR2 are MRHNA and SNTAGT. The CDR3 covers 19 residues. V was pared by 6 bases and J by 0 bases, with 14 bases of the junction left unmatched. In DNA form, the CDR3 reads TGTGCCAGCAGCCAATGGGACAGGGGAAGGATATATAGCAATCAGCCCCAGCATTTT. This encodes CASSQWDRGRIYSNQPQHF.

This clone was counted once. The J gene is TRBJ1-6, the V gene TRBV5-1, with TRBD1 matching over 8 bases. CDR3 size: 16 residues. CDR1 SGHRS and CDR2 YFSETQ come from the germline V gene. The junction had 9 bases not matched to a gene; V was cut back by 4 bases and J by 6 bases. As DNA, the CDR3 is TGCGCCAGCAGCCAAGTTACAGGGGGTTTTAATTCACCCCTCCACTTT. It translates to CASSQVTGGFNSPLHF.

This chain links TRBV9 with TRBJ2-1, with 8 nucleotides matching TRBD2. The V gene's germline CDR1 is SGDLS and CDR2 YYNGEE. The CDR3 length is 17 residues. V lost 3 bases and J lost 1; bases outside the gene matches: 9. The DNA of the CDR3 is TGTGCCAGCAGCGACGGCAGCGGGAGAGGATCCTACAATGAGCAGTTCTTC. It is translated as CASSDGSGRGSYNEQFF.

V and J are TRBV6-1 and TRBJ2-5; D is undetermined. The closer fit of TRBJ2-7 to the DNA end suggests the J call may be wrong. The germline gives CDR1 MNHNS, CDR2 SASEGT. The CDR3 loop spans 14 amino acids. CDR3 nucleotides: TGTGCCAGCAGCGACCGGTGGAGAGACTACGAGCAGTACTTC. Translation: CASSDRWRDYEQYF.

The V gene is TRBV9, the J gene TRBJ2-2; 10 bases fit TRBD2. This CDR3 has 16 amino acids. CDR1 and CDR2 (germline): SGDLS, YYNGEE. After removal of 0 bases from V and 3 bases from J, the junction contained 2 bases not matched to a gene. CDR3 nucleotide sequence: TGTGCCAGCAGCGTAGATAGCGGGGGGTACACCGGGGAGCTGTTTTTT. Translated, it gives CASSVDSGGYTGELFF.

The rearrangement joins TRBV5-5 to TRBJ2-2; 10 nucleotides align to TRBD1. Germline CDR1 and CDR2: SGHKS and YYEKEE (reference sequence). This CDR3 contains 16 residues. V was clipped by 8 bases and J by 3 bases; unmatched bases: 10. CDR3 in DNA: TGTGCCAGTTCCCGGGACAGGGGCCTGCACACCGGGGAGCTGTTTTTT. This translates into CASSRDRGLHTGELFF.

The J gene is TRBJ1-4, the V gene TRBV6-1; tentative D call: TRBD1 (6 bases). The germline CDR1 and CDR2 sequences are MNHNS and SASEGT. This CDR3 is 15 amino acids long. Trimming removed 5 bases at V and 7 bases at J, with 17 bases between. The CDR3 loop is CASSHIGGWSEKLFF. Written as DNA, the CDR3 is TGTGCCAGCAGTCACATAGGGGGTTGGAGTGAAAAACTGTTTTTT.

V and J are TRBV18 and TRBJ2-1; TRBD2 matches 7 bases. This CDR3 is 16 amino acids long. Germline CDR1 reads KGHSH; CDR2 reads LQKENI. After removal of 0 bases from V and 5 bases from J, the junction contained 7 bases not matched to a gene. The CDR3 DNA reads as TGTGCCAGCTCACCACCTGGGGGGGGTTGGGACAATGAGCAGTTCTTC. Residues: CASSPPGGGWDNEQFF.

V usage is TRBV6-1 and J usage is TRBJ2-7; the match to TRBD1 covers 7 bases. The CDR3 contains 15 residues. The germline gives CDR1 MNHNS, CDR2 SASEGT. J gave up 1 base and V 2 bases, and 5 bases lay outside the gene matches. CDR3 loop: CASSELGTESYEQYF. The CDR3 DNA reads TGTGCCAGCAGTGAACTCGGGACAGAATCCTACGAGCAGTACTTC.

The chain's CDR3 is CASSMMGHGSIVGPVSYNEQFF. The CDR3 DNA sequence: TGTGCCAGTAGTATGATGGGACATGGCTCTATAGTAGGGCCAGTTTCATACAATGAGCAGTTCTTC. V usage is TRBV19 and J usage is TRBJ2-1; the D gene is possibly TRBD1 (6 bases). Germline V gene lookup returns CDR1 LNHDA and CDR2 SQIVND (reference sequence). The CDR3 contains 22 residues. Between the trimmed V and J ends, which lost 3 bases and 4 bases, there was a span of 34 bases.

The chain has TRBV18 and TRBJ2-1; 8 nucleotides align to TRBD2. Germline trimming cut 2 bases from V and 5 bases from J; bases unmatched to any gene: 5. The CDR3 consists of 15 residues. Germline V CDR1 and CDR2: KGHSH, LQKENI. This CDR3 reads CASSPSRGDNNEQFF. The DNA for the CDR3 is TGTGCCAGCTCACCATCGCGGGGGGACAACAATGAGCAGTTCTTC.

Remarks on this clone: Other nucleotide sequences from this sample produce the same CDR3. V is TRBV4-3 and J is TRBJ2-7; 11 bases are shared with TRBD1. This CDR3 has 16 amino acids. The junction had 5 bases not matched to a gene; V was cut back by 0 bases and J by 4 bases. The germline V gene has CDR1 LGHNA and CDR2 YSLEER. The CDR3 region is CASSQDAGTGGYEQYF. The CDR3 bases are TGCGCCAGCAGCCAAGATGCCGGGACAGGGGGATACGAGCAGTACTTC.

V and J are TRBV7-6 and TRBJ2-1, with D possibly TRBD2 on 6 matching bases. The germline V and J ends were trimmed by 5 bases and 2 bases, with 13 bases remaining between them. Germline V gene lookup returns CDR1 SGHVS and CDR2 FNYEAQ. The CDR3 totals 15 residues. CDR3 residues: CASSPDGTPYNEQFF. The CDR3 coding sequence is TGTGCCAGCAGCCCTGACGGGACTCCCTACAATGAGCAGTTCTTC.